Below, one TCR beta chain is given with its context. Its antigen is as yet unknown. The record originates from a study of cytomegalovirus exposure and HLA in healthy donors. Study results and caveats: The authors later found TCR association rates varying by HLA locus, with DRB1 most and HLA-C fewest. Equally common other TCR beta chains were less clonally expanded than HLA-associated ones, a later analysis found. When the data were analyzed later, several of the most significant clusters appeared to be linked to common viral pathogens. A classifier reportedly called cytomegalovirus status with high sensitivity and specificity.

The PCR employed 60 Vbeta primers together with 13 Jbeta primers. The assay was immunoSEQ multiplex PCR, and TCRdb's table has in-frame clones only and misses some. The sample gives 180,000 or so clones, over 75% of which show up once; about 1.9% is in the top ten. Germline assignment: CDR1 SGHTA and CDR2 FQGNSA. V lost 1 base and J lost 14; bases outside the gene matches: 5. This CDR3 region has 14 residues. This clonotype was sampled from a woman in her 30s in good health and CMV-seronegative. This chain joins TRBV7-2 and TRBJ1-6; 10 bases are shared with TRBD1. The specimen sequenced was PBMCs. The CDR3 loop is CASSLGDRGLSLHF. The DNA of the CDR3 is TGTGCCAGCAGCTTAGGGGACAGGGGATTGTCCCTCCACTTT.